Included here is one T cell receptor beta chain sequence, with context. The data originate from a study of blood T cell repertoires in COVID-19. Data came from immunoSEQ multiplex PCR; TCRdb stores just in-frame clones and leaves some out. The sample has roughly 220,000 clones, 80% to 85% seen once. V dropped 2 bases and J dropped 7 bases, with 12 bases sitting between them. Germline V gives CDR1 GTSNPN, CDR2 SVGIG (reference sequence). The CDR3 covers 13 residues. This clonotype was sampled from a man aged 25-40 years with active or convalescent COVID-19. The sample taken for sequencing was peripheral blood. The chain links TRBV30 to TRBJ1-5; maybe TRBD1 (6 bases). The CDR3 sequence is CAWSHEGVQPQHF. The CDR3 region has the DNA TGTGCCTGGAGTCACGAGGGGGTCCAGCCCCAGCATTTT.